This TCR beta chain comes out of a study of breast tumors, draining lymph nodes, adjacent tissues. Study-level results: The lymph node origin of tumor T cells was framed as consistent with a hypothesis, not demonstrated. Findings are consistent with lymph node origin and intratumoral expansion of most tumor T cells. Tumor and nontumor repertoires were significantly more similar in luminal-like than in basal-like breast cancer.

This clonotype was counted a few times. Its antigen is currently unknown. From the multiplex PCR reads, TCRdb called clonotypes with MiXCR, one entry per CDR3 protein. The data contain fewer than 200,000 distinct CDR3 sequences, approximately 30% of them seen just once; the ten biggest clones take up less than 4%. The CDR3 has 11 amino acids. Deletions cut 6 bases from V and 10 bases from J, with 15 bases between. Germline V gene sequence: CDR1 SQVTM, CDR2 ANQGSEA. Axillary draining lymph nodes of breast cancer patients supplied the node samples. The chain employs TRBV29-1 and TRBJ1-1, with D perhaps TRBD1 (6 bases). The specimen was axillary lymph node tissue. The sequence derives from a female donor with breast cancer. Some clones in this sample may be carry-over from other donors' samples. The CDR3 sequence: CSVETGPRAFF. The CDR3 nucleotides read TGCAGCGTAGAAACAGGGCCTCGAGCTTTCTTT.